Presented here are 26 T cell receptor beta chains from one specimen sequenced in a study of cytomegalovirus exposure and HLA in healthy donors. The PCR made use of 60 Vbeta and 13 Jbeta primers. Data came from immunoSEQ multiplex PCR; TCRdb stores just in-frame clones and leaves some out. The table has some 95,000 clones, about 81% seen once; the top ten hold about 4%. Sequencing was done on a sample of PBMCs. The origin of the receptors is a woman in her thirties or forties in good health and CMV-seropositive.

The chain has TRBV19 and TRBJ2-1; TRBD2 matches at 14 bases. V shed 5 bases and J 4 bases; nucleotides not matched to a gene: 7. The CDR3 sequence is 17 residues long. Germline CDR1 and CDR2: LNHDA and SQIVND (reference sequence). The chain's CDR3 is CASSRTSGRLLYNEQFF. The CDR3 nucleotides are TGTGCCAGTAGTCGGACTAGCGGGAGGCTATTGTACAATGAGCAGTTCTTC.

This clone was counted a single time. The chain carries TRBV27 and TRBJ2-5, with 7 nucleotides matching TRBD1. The CDR3 has 13 amino acids. Germline values: CDR1 MNHEY, CDR2 SMNVEV (reference sequence). V shed 6 bases and J 4 bases; nucleotides not matched to a gene: 5. The CDR3 DNA is TGTGCCAGCAGACGCAGGGGGTCAGAGACCCAGTACTTC. This gives the protein CASRRRGSETQYF.

The chain employs TRBV5-4 and TRBJ2-7; no clear D gene. Trimming removed 2 bases from V and 2 bases from J, with 5 bases in between. Germline V lookup: CDR1 SGHNT, CDR2 YYREEE (reference sequence). The CDR3 contains 12 residues. The DNA for the CDR3 is TGTGCCAGCAGCTTCGGAGCCTACGAGCAGTACTTC. Translated, it gives CASSFGAYEQYF.

This clone was seen just once. The V and J genes are TRBV6-5 and TRBJ1-2; tentatively, D is TRBD1 (6 bases). The V gene's germline CDR1 is MNHEY and CDR2 SVGAGI. The germline V and J ends were trimmed by 5 bases and 7 bases, with 20 bases remaining between them. CDR3 size: 15 residues. The CDR3 DNA is TGTGCCAGCAGTACCCGGACAGAAGGGGTTAGTGGCTACACCTTC. This encodes CASSTRTEGVSGYTF.

The chain has TRBV25-1 and TRBJ1-2; 9 bases match TRBD1. The germline gives CDR1 MGHDK, CDR2 SYGVNS. J gave up 0 bases and V 6 bases, and 5 bases lay outside the gene matches. This CDR3 has 15 residues. CDR3 sequence reads: CASSTGGFSNYGYTF. The CDR3 nucleotides read TGTGCCAGCAGCACAGGGGGCTTCTCTAACTATGGCTACACCTTC.

The chain has TRBV7-3 and TRBJ2-5; TRBD1 matches at 9 bases. The V gene's germline CDR1 is SGHTA and CDR2 FQGTGA. The CDR3 sequence is 14 residues long. Trimming cost V 5 bases and J 5 bases; bases outside gene matches: 6. CDR3: CASSPQGAGETQYF. Here the CDR3 DNA reads TGTGCCAGCAGCCCACAGGGGGCTGGGGAGACCCAGTACTTC.

This chain joins TRBV2 and TRBJ2-7; 11 positions agree with TRBD1. Germline CDR1 is SNHLY and CDR2 is FYNNEI. This CDR3 is 13 amino acids long. V was clipped by 7 bases and J by 4 bases; unmatched bases: 3. The CDR3: CASKGQGEYEQYF. As DNA, the CDR3 is TGTGCCAGCAAGGGACAGGGGGAATACGAGCAGTACTTC.

The chain employs TRBV10-2 and TRBJ2-2; D might be TRBD2 (5 bases). Germline lookup yields CDR1 WSHSY and CDR2 SAAADI. The CDR3 is 15 amino acids. V was trimmed by 5 bases and J by 0 bases, leaving 10 bases between them. The CDR3 reads CASSPGSANTGELFF. CDR3 bases: TGCGCCAGCAGTCCTGGGAGCGCGAACACCGGGGAGCTGTTTTTT.

A few counts support this clone. Other DNA sequences in this sample translate to the same CDR3. The CDR3 region is CASSQEVLAGRSYEQYF. The CDR3 DNA sequence: TGTGCCAGCAGCCAAGAGGTACTAGCGGGCCGCTCCTACGAGCAGTACTTC. The genes are TRBV4-2 and TRBJ2-5, with TRBD2 identical over 9 bases. The DNA end is a closer match to TRBJ2-7, so the J assignment may be wrong. The CDR3 consists of 17 residues. Germline values: CDR1 LGHNA, CDR2 YNFKEQ.

This clone was counted once. V usage is TRBV18 and J usage is TRBJ1-1; no clear D gene. Per germline, CDR1 KGHSH and CDR2 LQKENI. CDR3 length equals 15 residues. With 6 bases removed from V and 1 base from J, the gap between germline ends came to 15 bases. This CDR3 reads CASSQRTGENTEAFF. DNA for the CDR3: TGTGCCAGCTCCCAGAGGACGGGAGAGAACACTGAAGCTTTCTTT. Looking up the rest from reference TRBV18 and TRBJ1-1 gives the full variable domain: NAGVMQNPRHLVRRRGQEARLRCSPMKGHSHVYWYRQLPEEGLKFMVYLQKENIIDESGMPKERFSAEFPKEGPSILRIQQVVRGDSAAYFCASSQRTGENTEAFFGQGTRLTVV.

The chain combines TRBV15 with TRBJ2-1, with 7 bases lining up with TRBD2. The junction had 5 bases not matched to a gene; V was cut back by 2 bases and J by 4 bases. The CDR3 runs 15 residues. Germline-derived CDR1 and CDR2 are LNHNV and YYDKDF (reference sequence). DNA for the CDR3: TGTGCCACCAGCAGAATTCGGGGGGTTTACAATGAGCAGTTCTTC. Encoded protein: CATSRIRGVYNEQFF.

This CDR3 is CASSLARGSTGELFF. Written as DNA, the CDR3 is TGTGCCAGCAGTTTAGCCAGGGGGAGCACCGGGGAGCTGTTTTTT. The V gene is TRBV28, the J gene TRBJ2-2; 7 bases fit TRBD1. The germline CDR1 and CDR2 sequences are MDHEN and SYDVKM. The CDR3 has 15 residues. Trimming took 2 bases from V and 4 from J; bases not matched to a gene: 4.

The DNA for the CDR3 is TGTGCCAGCAGCCGCGGGGTGGCGGGATACCAAGAGACCCAGTACTTC. This encodes CASSRGVAGYQETQYF. The genes are TRBV9 and TRBJ2-5; a weak D match, TRBD2 (6 bases). This CDR3 has 16 residues. Germline assignment: CDR1 SGDLS and CDR2 YYNGEE. With 4 bases removed from V and 0 bases from J, the gap between germline ends came to 16 bases.

In this sample, this clone turned up a few times. The chain couples TRBV2 to TRBJ2-3; D not resolved. CDR3 length: 13 residues. The germline gives CDR1 SNHLY, CDR2 FYNNEI. The ends were cut back, 8 bases at V and 1 base at J, with 10 bases in the middle. The CDR3 region has the DNA TGTGCCAGCGGGCTTGGGCGCACAGATACGCAGTATTTT. Its translation is CASGLGRTDTQYF.

The chain employs TRBV6-6 and TRBJ1-5; the match to TRBD1 covers 7 bases. This CDR3 is 14 amino acids long. V was clipped by 6 bases and J by 5 bases; unmatched bases: 7. Germline V gives CDR1 MNHNY, CDR2 SVGAGI (reference sequence). CDR3 sequence: CASRPTGFDQPQHF. The CDR3, as DNA: TGTGCCAGCAGACCGACAGGGTTTGATCAGCCCCAGCATTTT.

The genes are TRBV2 and TRBJ1-4; 8 bases are a match to TRBD1. CDR3 length: 16 amino acids. V gave up 1 base and J gave up 4 bases; unmatched junction bases: 5. The germline CDR1 and CDR2 sequences are SNHLY and FYNNEI. DNA for the CDR3: TGTGCCAGCAGTGAAGTGCCAGGGGGCTTTAATGAAAAACTGTTTTTT. The encoded protein is CASSEVPGGFNEKLFF.

V usage is TRBV6-1 and J usage is TRBJ1-1; D unresolved. Germline-derived CDR1 and CDR2 are MNHNS and SASEGT. CDR3 length: 14 residues. V gave up 2 bases and J gave up 0 bases, with 7 bases separating them. The chain's CDR3 is CASSEPGLNTEAFF. Written as DNA, the CDR3 is TGTGCCAGCAGTGAACCGGGTTTGAACACTGAAGCTTTCTTT.

V usage is TRBV5-1 and J usage is TRBJ2-3, with a weak D call TRBD2 (5 bases). With 0 bases removed from V and 4 bases from J, the gap between germline ends came to 15 bases. CDR1 is SGHRS, CDR2 YFSETQ, per germline. This CDR3 has 16 amino acids. Here the CDR3 reads CASSLEPGSRPDTQYF. CDR3 in DNA: TGCGCCAGCAGCTTGGAGCCGGGGTCCAGGCCAGATACGCAGTATTTT.

By its share, this clone is medium-sized (0.01 to 0.1%). The chain joins TRBV6-1 to TRBJ2-3, with 9 bases identical to TRBD2. V was clipped by 6 bases and J by 3 bases; unmatched bases: 1. This CDR3 contains 13 residues. Germline V gives CDR1 MNHNS, CDR2 SASEGT. The CDR3 bases are TGTGCCAGCAGGACTAGCGGAACAGATACGCAGTATTTT. It translates to CASRTSGTDTQYF.

The rearrangement joins TRBV16 to TRBJ1-1, with a tentative D call TRBD1 (5 bases). Looked up from germline, CDR1 is KGHSY and CDR2 is FQNENV. The CDR3 is made up of 16 amino acids. The V end lost 5 bases, the J end lost 0 bases, and 16 bases lay between the germline ends. The CDR3 sequence: CASSSLRGSLNTEAFF. CDR3 DNA sequence: TGTGCCAGCAGCTCTCTTCGGGGGAGCTTGAACACTGAAGCTTTCTTT.

V and J are TRBV30 and TRBJ2-7; 8 positions match TRBD2. Germline CDR1 is GTSNPN and CDR2 is SVGIG (reference sequence). The V and J ends lost 1 base and 4 bases, in that order; junction bases with no gene match: 6. The CDR3 extends over 14 amino acids. This CDR3 is CAWSDGRAVYEQYF. The CDR3 nucleotides read TGTGCCTGGAGTGACGGGAGGGCCGTATACGAGCAGTACTTC. The whole variable domain, remainder taken from reference TRBV30 and TRBJ2-7, is SQTIHQWPATLVQPVGSPLSLECTVEGTSNPNLYWYRQAAGRGLQLLFYSVGIGQISSEVPQNLSASRPQDRQFILSSKKLLLSDSGFYLCAWSDGRAVYEQYFGPGTRLTVT.

This clone was seen once. V and J are TRBV10-3 and TRBJ2-7; D not certain. The CDR3 spans 9 residues. Trimming removed 10 bases from V and 4 bases from J, with 5 bases in between. The germline V gene has CDR1 ENHRY and CDR2 SYGVKD. Written as DNA, the CDR3 is TGTGCCACCTTATACGAGCAGTACTTC. Translation: CATLYEQYF.

J is TRBJ2-1 and V is TRBV4-2; TRBD2 matches 12 bases. The V segment lost 4 bases and the J segment 1 base; nucleotides outside the gene matches: 8. Germline assignment: CDR1 LGHNA and CDR2 YNFKEQ. The length of the CDR3 is 18 residues. CDR3 sequence: CASSPSLLAGGSYNEQFF. Here the CDR3 DNA reads TGTGCCAGCAGCCCCAGCCTTCTAGCGGGAGGGTCCTACAATGAGCAGTTCTTC.

The chain uses TRBV27 and TRBJ2-3, with 15 positions matching TRBD2. The germline V gene has CDR1 MNHEY and CDR2 SMNVEV (reference sequence). V was pared by 4 bases and J by 11 bases, with 10 bases of the junction left unmatched. The CDR3 is made up of 16 amino acids. CDR3 residues: CASSSGTSGGSWEQYF. CDR3 in DNA: TGTGCCAGCAGTTCTGGGACTAGCGGGGGGTCGTGGGAGCAGTATTTT.

The chain has TRBV9 and TRBJ2-3; a possible D gene is TRBD1 (5 bases). This CDR3 spans 16 amino acids. V was shortened by 5 bases and J by 1 base, with 17 bases between the two germline ends. CDR1 is SGDLS, CDR2 YYNGEE, per germline. The CDR3 here is CASSRGSSGGTDTQYF. CDR3 sequence (DNA): TGTGCCAGCAGTAGGGGTTCCTCGGGTGGCACAGATACGCAGTATTTT.

The rearrangement uses TRBV6-5 and TRBJ1-2; possible D gene TRBD1, 6 bases. The CDR3 loop spans 12 amino acids. Trimming removed 7 bases at V and 7 bases at J, with 13 bases between. CDR1 is MNHEY, CDR2 SVGAGI, per germline. This chain's CDR3 is CASTLTGRGYTF. CDR3 DNA: TGTGCCAGCACTTTAACAGGGCGTGGCTACACCTTC.